These T cell receptor beta chains were read from a single sample in a study of cytomegalovirus exposure and HLA in healthy donors. Method: immunoSEQ multiplex PCR; TCRdb's copy keeps in-frame clones and lacks some. Among about 120,000 clones listed, 88% were seen once. Sequencing was performed on PBMCs. These TCRs come from a woman between 18 and 29 years old in good health and CMV-seropositive. Both conserved end residues are part of each CDR3.

j_gene | v_gene | CDR3aa
TRBJ1-4 | TRBV11-2 | CASSLYMREKLFF
TRBJ2-1 | TRBV6-5 | CASSRLATGNEQFF
TRBJ1-1 | TRBV27 | CASSTWQGNTEAFF
TRBJ1-1 | TRBV5-1 | CASSLSSGGSTEAFF
TRBJ1-2 | TRBV4-1 | CASSHPKGDGYTF
TRBJ1-2 | TRBV13 | CASSLGQGWFGVHYGYTF
TRBJ1-6 | TRBV6-1 | CASSGTGKMLHSPLHF
TRBJ1-1 | TRBV9 | CASSGGTVNTEAFF
TRBJ2-1 | TRBV7-9 | CASSSNLAESYNEQFF
TRBJ2-7 | TRBV5-4 | CASSLFSSYEQYF
TRBJ2-1 | TRBV5-4 | CASSSGQGRGSNEQFF
TRBJ2-4 | TRBV7-8 | CASSLFPNGGRARGWNIQYF
TRBJ2-1 | TRBV5-1 | CASSTGSYNEQFF
TRBJ1-3 | TRBV11-3 | CASSLYRGNTIYF
TRBJ2-1 | TRBV29-1 | CSGRQGSSYNEQFF
TRBJ2-1 | TRBV7-8 | CASSLASGTPSSYNEQFF
TRBJ2-7 | TRBV28 | CASSFVGQVISYEQYF
TRBJ1-1 | TRBV7-6 | CASSLGLRSSEAFF
TRBJ2-5 | TRBV5-1 | CASSLDVLETQYF
. | TRBV5-6 | CASSVYQGTYEQYF
TRBJ1-1 | TRBV5-8 | CASSSQGAWAEAFF
TRBJ1-1 | TRBV6-1 | CASSEPPQGAFF
TRBJ1-2 | TRBV12-2 | CASRLGAGTLDGYTF
TRBJ2-1 | TRBV9 | CASRVVTGGCDEQFF
TRBJ1-1 | TRBV5-1 | CASSLASGGTEAFF
TRBJ2-1 | TRBV2 | CASSGGVSGGNNEQFF
TRBJ2-5 | TRBV25-1 | CATRQGRETQYF
TRBJ1-1 | TRBV6-1 | CASSDRDRGGEAFF
TRBJ1-2 | TRBV9 | CASSVGANYGYTF
TRBJ2-1 | TRBV18 | CASSSDKQGSRNEQFF